The rows below give T cell receptor beta chains drawn from one sample of a study of T-cell reconstitution after alpha-beta-depleted transplantation in children. TCRdb reprocessed the PCR reads via MiXCR and lists one record per CDR3 protein. The sample lists about 100,000 distinct CDR3 sequences, approximately 5.4% occurring once. This specimen was PBMCs, mostly from graft donor cells, taken 60 days after TCRalphabeta/CD19-depleted stem cell transplant. These TCRs come from a female patient aged 2 to 10 who had a stem cell transplant for Fanconi anemia, so the T cells may come from the graft donor. The CDR3 runs from the conserved cysteine through the conserved F or W. A D gene is named only where the DNA matches it firmly. Clone sizes are given selectively: once, few, many, or a class where the clone is expanded.

J gene,clone size,V gene,D gene,CDR3 DNA,CDR3 protein
TRBJ2-5,many,TRBV7-6,NA,TGTGCCAGCAGCTCGCAAGAGACCCAGTACTTC,CASSSQETQYF
TRBJ2-1,many,TRBV5-1,NA,TGCGCCAGCAGCTTGTACTGGAGTTACAGGGAGCCACACAACAATGAGCAGTTCTTC,CASSLYWSYREPHNNEQFF
TRBJ2-2,many,TRBV12-3/TRBV12-4,NA,TGTGCCAGCAGTTTACTCGGGGCCGTGACCGGGGAGCTGTTTTTT,CASSLLGAVTGELFF
TRBJ1-1,many,TRBV28,TRBD1,TGTGCCAGCAGTTTAACTGGGGACAGGGCTTTCTTT,CASSLTGDRAFF
TRBJ1-1,NA,TRBV3-1,TRBD1,TGTGCCAGCAGCCAAGCAGGGGGCGGCACTGAAGCTTTCTTT,CASSQAGGGTEAFF
TRBJ1-6,many,TRBV27,TRBD1,TGTGCCAGCAGTTTTACCGGGACAGGGGTTTTGGCTCCCCTCCACTTT,CASSFTGTGVLAPLHF
TRBJ2-2,many,TRBV4-2,TRBD2,TGTGCCAGCAGCCAATTCCCGACTAGCGGAGATCCGAGGACCGGGGAGCTGTTTTTT,CASSQFPTSGDPRTGELFF
TRBJ2-7,many,TRBV28,NA,TGTGCCAGCAGTATAACCCAGGGATTCTACGAGCAGTACTTC,CASSITQGFYEQYF
TRBJ2-1,many,TRBV9,NA,TGTGCCAGCAGCGTTTGGCTAGACTCCTACAATGAGCAGTTCTTC,CASSVWLDSYNEQFF
TRBJ2-1,NA,TRBV28,NA,TGTGCCAGCAGTTTAGTGGTCGGGTCCGGCTACAATGAGCAGTTCTTC,CASSLVVGSGYNEQFF
TRBJ1-2,NA,TRBV5-1,TRBD1,TGCGCCAGCAGCTTGGCCAGGGGGCAGGCTAACTATGGCTACACCTTC,CASSLARGQANYGYTF